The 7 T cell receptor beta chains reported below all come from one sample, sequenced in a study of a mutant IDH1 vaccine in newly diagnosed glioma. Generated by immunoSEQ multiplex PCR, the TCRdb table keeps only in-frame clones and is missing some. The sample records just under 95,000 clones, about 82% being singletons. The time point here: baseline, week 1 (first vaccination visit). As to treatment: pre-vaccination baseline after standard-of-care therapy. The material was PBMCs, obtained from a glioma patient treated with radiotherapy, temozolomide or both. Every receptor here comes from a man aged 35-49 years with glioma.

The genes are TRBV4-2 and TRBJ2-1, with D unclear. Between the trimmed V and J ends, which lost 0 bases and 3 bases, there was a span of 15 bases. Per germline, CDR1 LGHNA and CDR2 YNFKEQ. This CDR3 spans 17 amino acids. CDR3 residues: CASSQDLGARVYNEQFF. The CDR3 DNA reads TGTGCCAGCAGCCAAGATCTCGGAGCGCGAGTCTACAATGAGCAGTTCTTC.

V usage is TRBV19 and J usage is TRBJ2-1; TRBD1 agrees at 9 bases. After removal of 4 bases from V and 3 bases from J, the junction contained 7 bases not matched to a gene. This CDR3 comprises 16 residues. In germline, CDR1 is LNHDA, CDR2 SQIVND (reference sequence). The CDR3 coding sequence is TGTGCCAGTAGTACAGACAGGGGGAGAGTCTACAATGAGCAGTTCTTC. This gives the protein CASSTDRGRVYNEQFF.

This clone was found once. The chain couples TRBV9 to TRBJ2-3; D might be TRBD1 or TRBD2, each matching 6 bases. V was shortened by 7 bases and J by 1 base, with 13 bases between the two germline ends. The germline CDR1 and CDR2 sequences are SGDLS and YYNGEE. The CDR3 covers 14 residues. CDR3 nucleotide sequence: TGTGCCAGCGCCGTGGAGGGGGGCACAGATACGCAGTATTTT. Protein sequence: CASAVEGGTDTQYF.

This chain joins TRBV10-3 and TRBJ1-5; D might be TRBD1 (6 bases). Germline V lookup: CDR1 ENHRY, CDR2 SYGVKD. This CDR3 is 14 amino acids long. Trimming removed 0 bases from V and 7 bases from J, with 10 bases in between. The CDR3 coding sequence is TGTGCCATCAGTGAGTCGAACGGGGGCCAGCCCCAGCATTTT. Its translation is CAISESNGGQPQHF.

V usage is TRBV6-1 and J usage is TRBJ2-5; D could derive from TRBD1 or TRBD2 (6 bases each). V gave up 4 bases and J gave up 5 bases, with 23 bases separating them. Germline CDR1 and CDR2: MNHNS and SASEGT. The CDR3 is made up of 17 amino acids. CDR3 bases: TGTGCCAGCAGTGGGATGGGGAGCCTCCAAGGGGGGGAGACCCAGTACTTC. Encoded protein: CASSGMGSLQGGETQYF.

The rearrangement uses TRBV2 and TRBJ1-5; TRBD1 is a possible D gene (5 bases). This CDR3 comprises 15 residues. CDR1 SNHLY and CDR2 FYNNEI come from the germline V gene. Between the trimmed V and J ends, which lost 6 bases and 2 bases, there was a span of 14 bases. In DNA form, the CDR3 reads TGTGCCAGCAGGCGGGACGTCGCAGGCAATCAGCCCCAGCATTTT. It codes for CASRRDVAGNQPQHF.

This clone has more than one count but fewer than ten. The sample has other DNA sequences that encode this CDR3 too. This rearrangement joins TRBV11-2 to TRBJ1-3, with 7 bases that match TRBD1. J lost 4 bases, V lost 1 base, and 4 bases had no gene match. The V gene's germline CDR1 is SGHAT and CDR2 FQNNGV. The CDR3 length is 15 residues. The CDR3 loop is CASSLARGSGNTIYF. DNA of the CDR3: TGTGCCAGCAGCTTAGCCAGGGGGTCCGGAAACACCATATATTTT.